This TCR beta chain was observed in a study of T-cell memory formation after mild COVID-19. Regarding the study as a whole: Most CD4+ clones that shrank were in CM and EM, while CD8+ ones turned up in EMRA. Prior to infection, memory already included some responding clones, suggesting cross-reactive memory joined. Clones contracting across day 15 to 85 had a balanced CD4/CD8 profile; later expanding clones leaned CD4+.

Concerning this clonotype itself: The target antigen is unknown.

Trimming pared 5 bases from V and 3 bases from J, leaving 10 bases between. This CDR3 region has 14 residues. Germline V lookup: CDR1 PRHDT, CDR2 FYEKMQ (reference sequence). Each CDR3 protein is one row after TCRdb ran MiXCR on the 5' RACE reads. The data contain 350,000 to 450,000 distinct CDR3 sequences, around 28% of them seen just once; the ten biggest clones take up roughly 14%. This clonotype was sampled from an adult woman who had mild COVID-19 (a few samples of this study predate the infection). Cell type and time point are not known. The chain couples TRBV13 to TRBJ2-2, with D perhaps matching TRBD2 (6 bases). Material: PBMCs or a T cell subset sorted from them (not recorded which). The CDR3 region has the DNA TGTGCCAGCAGCCCACGACTAGACACCGGGGAGCTGTTTTTT. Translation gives CASSPRLDTGELFF.